The table lists the clone carrying this T cell receptor (beta chain) with a few counts. Its target is not known. The CDR3 has 13 amino acids. Germline V gene sequence: CDR1 MNHNY, CDR2 SVGAGI (reference sequence). Trimming removed 0 bases at V and 9 bases at J, with 9 bases between. The PCR employed 60 Vbeta primers together with 13 Jbeta primers. Profiled with immunoSEQ multiplex PCR; TCRdb holds only in-frame clones, not every one. The table has about 160,000 clones, about 81% seen once; the top ten hold almost 3%. This entry belongs to a study of cytomegalovirus exposure and HLA in healthy donors. Study in general: Among roughly 180 million T cells, an earlier analysis found around 100 million unique TCR beta sequences. Study results and limitations: Most of the TCR beta V segments (in an earlier analysis) were productive either about 90% or about 30% of the time.

The clonotype originates from a woman in her 50s in good health and CMV-seropositive. The sequenced sample consisted of PBMCs. This chain links TRBV6-6 with TRBJ2-1; weak D call: TRBD2 (6 bases). The CDR3: CASSYSGGGEQFF. CDR3 in DNA: TGTGCCAGCAGTTACTCCGGGGGTGGTGAGCAGTTCTTC.